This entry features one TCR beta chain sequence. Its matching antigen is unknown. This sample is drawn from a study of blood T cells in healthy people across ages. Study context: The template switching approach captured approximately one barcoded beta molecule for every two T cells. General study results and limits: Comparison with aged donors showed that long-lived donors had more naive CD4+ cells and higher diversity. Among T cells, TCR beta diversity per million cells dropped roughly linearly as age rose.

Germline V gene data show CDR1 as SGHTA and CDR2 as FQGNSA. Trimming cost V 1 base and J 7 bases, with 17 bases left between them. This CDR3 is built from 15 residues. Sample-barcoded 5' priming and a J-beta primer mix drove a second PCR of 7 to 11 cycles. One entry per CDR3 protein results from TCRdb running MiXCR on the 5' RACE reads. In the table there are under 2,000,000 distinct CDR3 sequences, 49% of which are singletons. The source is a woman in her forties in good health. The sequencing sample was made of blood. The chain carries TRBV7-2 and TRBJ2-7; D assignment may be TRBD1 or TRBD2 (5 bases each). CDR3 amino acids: CASSLGGISYNEQYF. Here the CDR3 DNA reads TGTGCCAGCAGCTTAGGGGGGATCTCCTACAATGAGCAGTACTTC.